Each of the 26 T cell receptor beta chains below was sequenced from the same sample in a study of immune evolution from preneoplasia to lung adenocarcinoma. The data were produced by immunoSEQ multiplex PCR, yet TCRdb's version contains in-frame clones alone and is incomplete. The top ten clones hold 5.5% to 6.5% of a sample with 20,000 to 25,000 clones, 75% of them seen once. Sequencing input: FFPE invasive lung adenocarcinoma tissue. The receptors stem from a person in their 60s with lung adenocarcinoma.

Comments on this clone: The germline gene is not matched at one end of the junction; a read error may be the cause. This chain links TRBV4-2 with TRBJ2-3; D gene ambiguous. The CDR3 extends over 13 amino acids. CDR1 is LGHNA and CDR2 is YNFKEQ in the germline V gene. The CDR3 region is CVSSQDPGDTQYF. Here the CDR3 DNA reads TGTGTCAGCAGCCAAGATCCGGGAGATACGCAGTATTTT.

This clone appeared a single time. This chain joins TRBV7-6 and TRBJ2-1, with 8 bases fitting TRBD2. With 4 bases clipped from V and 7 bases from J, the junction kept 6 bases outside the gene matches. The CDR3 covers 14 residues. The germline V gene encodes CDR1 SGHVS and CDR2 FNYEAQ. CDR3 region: CASSSLAGGNEQFF. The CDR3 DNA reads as TGTGCCAGCAGCTCTCTGGCGGGAGGTAATGAGCAGTTCTTC.

In DNA, the CDR3 is TGCGCCAGCAGCCCGGGGACAGGGACGGGGGACATTCAGTACTTC. Protein: CASSPGTGTGDIQYF. This chain connects TRBV5-1 to TRBJ2-4; TRBD1 agrees at 9 bases. The V and J ends lost 4 bases and 8 bases, in that order; junction bases with no gene match: 10. The CDR3 runs 15 residues. The germline CDR1 and CDR2 sequences are SGHRS and YFSETQ.

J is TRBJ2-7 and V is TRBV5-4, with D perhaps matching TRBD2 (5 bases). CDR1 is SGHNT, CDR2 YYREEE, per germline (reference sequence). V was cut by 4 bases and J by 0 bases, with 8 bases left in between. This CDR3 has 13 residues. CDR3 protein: CASSRDYSYEQYF. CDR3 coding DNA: TGTGCCAGCAGCCGTGACTACTCCTACGAGCAGTACTTC.

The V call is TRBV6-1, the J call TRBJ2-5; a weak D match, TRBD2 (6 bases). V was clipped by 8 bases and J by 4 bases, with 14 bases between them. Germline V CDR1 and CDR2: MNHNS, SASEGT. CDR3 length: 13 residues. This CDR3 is CASSRSGPETQYF. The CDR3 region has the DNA TGTGCCAGCTCGAGAAGCGGGCCAGAGACCCAGTACTTC.

The CDR3 sequence is CASMVSTNEKLFF. The DNA for the CDR3 is TGTGCCAGCATGGTCTCAACTAATGAAAAACTGTTTTTT. The chain combines TRBV2 with TRBJ1-4, with no clear D. The V gene lost 7 bases and the J gene lost 0 bases, with 6 bases spanning the gap. The CDR3 contains 13 residues. The germline CDR1 and CDR2 sequences are SNHLY and FYNNEI.

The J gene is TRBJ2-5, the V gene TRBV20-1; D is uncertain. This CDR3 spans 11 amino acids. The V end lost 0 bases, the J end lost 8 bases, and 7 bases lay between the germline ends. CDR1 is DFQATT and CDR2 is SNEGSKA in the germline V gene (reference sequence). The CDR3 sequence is CSARDVATQYF. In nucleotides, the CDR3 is TGCAGTGCTAGAGACGTGGCAACCCAGTACTTC.

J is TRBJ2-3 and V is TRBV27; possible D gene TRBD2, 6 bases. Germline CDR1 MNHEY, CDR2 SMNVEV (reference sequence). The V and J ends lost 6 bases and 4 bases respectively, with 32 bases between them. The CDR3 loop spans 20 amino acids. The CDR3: CASSVNYPLNTAGSADTQYF. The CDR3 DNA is TGTGCCAGCAGCGTTAATTATCCTCTAAATACGGCGGGAAGTGCAGATACGCAGTATTTT.

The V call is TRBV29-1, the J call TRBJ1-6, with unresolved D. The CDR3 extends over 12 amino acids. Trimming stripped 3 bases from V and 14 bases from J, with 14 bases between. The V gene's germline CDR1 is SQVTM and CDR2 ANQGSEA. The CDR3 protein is CSVELAGGSLHF. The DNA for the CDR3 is TGCAGCGTTGAGTTGGCGGGCGGGTCCCTCCACTTT.

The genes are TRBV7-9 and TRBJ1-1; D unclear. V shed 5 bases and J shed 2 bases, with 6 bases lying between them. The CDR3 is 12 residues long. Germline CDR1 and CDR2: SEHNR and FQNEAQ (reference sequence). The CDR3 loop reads CASSQINTEAFF. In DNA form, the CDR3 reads TGTGCCAGCAGCCAGATTAACACTGAAGCTTTCTTT.

For the CDR3, the DNA is TGTGCCAGTAGGAGCCCGGGCGGTGGAGCGGATCAGCCCCAGCATTTT. It is translated as CASRSPGGGADQPQHF. The gene calls are TRBV19 and TRBJ1-5; no firm D call. Germline-derived CDR1 and CDR2 are LNHDA and SQIVND (reference sequence). V was clipped by 6 bases and J by 5 bases, with 20 bases between them. This CDR3 spans 16 amino acids.

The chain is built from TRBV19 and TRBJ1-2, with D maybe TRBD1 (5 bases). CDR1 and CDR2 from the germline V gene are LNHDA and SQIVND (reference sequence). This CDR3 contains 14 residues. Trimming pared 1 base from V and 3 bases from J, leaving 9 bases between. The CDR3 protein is CASSIGGDYYGYTF. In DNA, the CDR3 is TGTGCCAGTAGTATAGGGGGGGATTACTATGGCTACACCTTC.

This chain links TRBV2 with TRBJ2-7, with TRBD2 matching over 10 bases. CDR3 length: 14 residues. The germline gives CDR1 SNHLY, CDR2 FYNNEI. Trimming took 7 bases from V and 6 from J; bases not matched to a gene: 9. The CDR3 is CASNLAGGPGEQYF. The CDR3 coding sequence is TGTGCCAGCAACTTAGCGGGAGGCCCAGGCGAGCAGTACTTC. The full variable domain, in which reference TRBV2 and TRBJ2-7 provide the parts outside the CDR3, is EPEVTQTPSHQVTQMGQEVILRCVPISNHLYFYWYRQILGQKVEFLVSFYNNEISEKSEIFDDQFSVERPDGSNFTLKIRSTKLEDSAMYFCASNLAGGPGEQYFGPGTRLTVT.

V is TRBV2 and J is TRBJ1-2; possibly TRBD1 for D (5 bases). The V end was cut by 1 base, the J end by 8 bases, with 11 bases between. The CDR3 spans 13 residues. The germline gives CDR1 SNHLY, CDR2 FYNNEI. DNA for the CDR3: TGTGCCAGCAGTGAAGGAAGGGGAACGGGCTACACCTTC. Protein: CASSEGRGTGYTF. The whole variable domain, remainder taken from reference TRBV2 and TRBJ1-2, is EPEVTQTPSHQVTQMGQEVILRCVPISNHLYFYWYRQILGQKVEFLVSFYNNEISEKSEIFDDQFSVERPDGSNFTLKIRSTKLEDSAMYFCASSEGRGTGYTFGSGTRLTVV.

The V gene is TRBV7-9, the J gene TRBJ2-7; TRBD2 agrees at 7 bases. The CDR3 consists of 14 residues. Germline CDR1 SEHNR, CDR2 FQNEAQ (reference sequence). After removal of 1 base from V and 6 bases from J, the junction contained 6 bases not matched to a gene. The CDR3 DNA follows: TGTGCCAGCAGCTTAGTGACGGGAGGAAGCGAGCAGTACTTC. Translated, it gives CASSLVTGGSEQYF.

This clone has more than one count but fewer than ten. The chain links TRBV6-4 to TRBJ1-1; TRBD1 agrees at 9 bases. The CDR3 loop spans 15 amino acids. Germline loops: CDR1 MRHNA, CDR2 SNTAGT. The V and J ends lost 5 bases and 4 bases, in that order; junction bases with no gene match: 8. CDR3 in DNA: TGTGCCAGCAGTCCCCGGGACAGGGTAACCACTGAAGCTTTCTTT. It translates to CASSPRDRVTTEAFF.

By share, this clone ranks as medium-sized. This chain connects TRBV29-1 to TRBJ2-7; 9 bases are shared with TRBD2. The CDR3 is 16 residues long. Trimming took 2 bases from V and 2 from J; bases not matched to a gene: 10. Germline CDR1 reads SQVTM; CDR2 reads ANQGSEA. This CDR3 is CSVELQLAGSTYEQYF. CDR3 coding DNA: TGCAGCGTTGAACTACAACTAGCGGGCTCAACCTACGAGCAGTACTTC.

The CDR3 DNA is TGTGCCAGCAGTCCCACAGGGAACCCTTACGAGCAGTACTTC. Its translation is CASSPTGNPYEQYF. The genes are TRBV6-1 and TRBJ2-7; tentative D call: TRBD1 (6 bases). V was pared by 5 bases and J by 4 bases, with 15 bases between. The CDR3 runs 14 residues. Germline V gives CDR1 MNHNS, CDR2 SASEGT.

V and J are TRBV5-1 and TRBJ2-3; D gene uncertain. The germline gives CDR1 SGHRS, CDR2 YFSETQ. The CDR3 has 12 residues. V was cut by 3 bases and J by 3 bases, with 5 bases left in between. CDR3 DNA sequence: TGCGCCAGCAGCTCACCTACAGATACGCAGTATTTT. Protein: CASSSPTDTQYF. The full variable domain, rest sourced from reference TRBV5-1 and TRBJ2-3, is KAGVTQTPRYLIKTRGQQVTLSCSPISGHRSVSWYQQTPGQGLQFLFEYFSETQRNKGNFPGRFSGRQFSNSRSEMNVSTLELGDSALYLCASSSPTDTQYFGPGTRLTVL.

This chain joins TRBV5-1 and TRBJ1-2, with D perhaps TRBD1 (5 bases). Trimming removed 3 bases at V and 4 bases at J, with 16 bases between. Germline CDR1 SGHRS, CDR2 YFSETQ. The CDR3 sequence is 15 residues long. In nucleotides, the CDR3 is TGCGCCAGCAGCTCTCAGGGAGGTTGGAGCTATGGCTACACCTTC. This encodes CASSSQGGWSYGYTF.

The DNA of the CDR3 is TGCGCCAGCAGGAGGAGCGGGAGGGAGGCAGATACGCAGTATTTT. Residues: CASRRSGREADTQYF. J is TRBJ2-3 and V is TRBV5-1, with TRBD2 matching over 10 bases. J gave up 4 bases and V 5 bases, and 7 bases lay outside the gene matches. Germline loops: CDR1 SGHRS, CDR2 YFSETQ. CDR3 size: 15 residues. The full variable domain, rest sourced from reference TRBV5-1 and TRBJ2-3, is KAGVTQTPRYLIKTRGQQVTLSCSPISGHRSVSWYQQTPGQGLQFLFEYFSETQRNKGNFPGRFSGRQFSNSRSEMNVSTLELGDSALYLCASRRSGREADTQYFGPGTRLTVL.

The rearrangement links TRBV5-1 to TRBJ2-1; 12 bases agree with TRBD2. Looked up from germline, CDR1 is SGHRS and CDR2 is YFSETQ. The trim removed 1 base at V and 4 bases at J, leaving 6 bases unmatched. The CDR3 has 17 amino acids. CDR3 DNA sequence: TGCGCCAGCAGCTTGTTTCGTGGGACTAGCGGGTACAATGAGCAGTTCTTC. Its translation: CASSLFRGTSGYNEQFF.

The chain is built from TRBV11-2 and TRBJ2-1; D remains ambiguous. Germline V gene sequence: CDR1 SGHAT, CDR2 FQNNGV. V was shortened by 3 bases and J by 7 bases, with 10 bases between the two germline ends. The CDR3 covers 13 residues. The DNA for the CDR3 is TGTGCCAGCAGCTTCTCACCGAGAAATGAGCAGTTCTTC. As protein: CASSFSPRNEQFF.

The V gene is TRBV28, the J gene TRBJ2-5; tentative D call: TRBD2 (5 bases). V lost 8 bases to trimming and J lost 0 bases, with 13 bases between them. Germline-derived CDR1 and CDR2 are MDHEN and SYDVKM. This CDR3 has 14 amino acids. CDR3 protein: CASRGNQYQETQYF. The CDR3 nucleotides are TGTGCCAGCCGGGGAAACCAGTACCAAGAGACCCAGTACTTC.

CDR3 region: CASSEVPGHPYEQYF. DNA of the CDR3: TGCGCCAGCAGCGAGGTCCCGGGACACCCCTACGAGCAGTACTTC. V gene TRBV5-1 combines with J gene TRBJ2-7; possible D gene TRBD1, 6 bases. Germline CDR1 is SGHRS and CDR2 is YFSETQ. V was pared by 4 bases and J by 2 bases, with 16 bases between. The CDR3 spans 15 residues.

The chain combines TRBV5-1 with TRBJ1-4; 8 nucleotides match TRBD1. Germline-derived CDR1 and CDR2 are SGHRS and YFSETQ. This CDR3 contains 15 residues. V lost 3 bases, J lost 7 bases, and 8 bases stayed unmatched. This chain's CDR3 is CASSSSGTGIEKLFF. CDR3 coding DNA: TGCGCCAGCAGCTCAAGTGGGACAGGAATTGAAAAACTGTTTTTT.